Listed below are T cell receptor beta chains from one sample, sequenced in a study of blood T cell repertoires in COVID-19. Sequencing was performed with immunoSEQ multiplex PCR; in TCRdb, only in-frame clones are kept and a portion is missing. The sample has 320,000 or so clones, roughly 89% seen once. The specimen was PBMCs or T cells enriched from blood (not recorded which). These receptors were obtained from a man aged 55 to 69 who had recovered from COVID-19. CDR3s include the opening cysteine and the closing phenylalanine or tryptophan. Each record gives: clone size, V gene, J gene, D gene, CDR3 DNA, CDR3 protein. A D gene is named only where the DNA matches it firmly. Size is omitted from some rows. Given values are once, few, many or a class for expanded clones.

abundance: .; v_gene: TRBV6-6; j_gene: TRBJ1-2; d_gene: .; CDR3nt: TGTGCCAGCAGTCGATCCCAGGGCTGGGGCTACACCTTC; CDR3aa: CASSRSQGWGYTF
abundance: once; v_gene: TRBV28; j_gene: TRBJ2-7; d_gene: TRBD1; CDR3nt: TGTGCCAGCTTCCGGGACAGGGAACCCGAGCAGTACTTC; CDR3aa: CASFRDREPEQYF
abundance: .; v_gene: TRBV4-1; j_gene: TRBJ2-1; d_gene: .; CDR3nt: TGCGCCAGCAGCCAAGATCCGAGGAGTTCACGCTCTAATGAGCAGTTCTTC; CDR3aa: CASSQDPRSSRSNEQFF
abundance: .; v_gene: TRBV30; j_gene: TRBJ2-7; d_gene: TRBD2; CDR3nt: TGTGCCTGGAGGGGACTAGCGGGAGCTAACTCCTACGAGCAGTACTTC; CDR3aa: CAWRGLAGANSYEQYF
abundance: .; v_gene: TRBV5-1; j_gene: TRBJ2-7; d_gene: .; CDR3nt: TGCGCCAGCAGCTTAGAGAACTCCTACGAGCAGTACTTC; CDR3aa: CASSLENSYEQYF
abundance: once; v_gene: TRBV25-1; j_gene: TRBJ2-4; d_gene: .; CDR3nt: TGTGCCAGCAGTGATTCTACTAGGCCAAAAAACATTCAGTACTTC; CDR3aa: CASSDSTRPKNIQYF
abundance: .; v_gene: TRBV28; j_gene: TRBJ2-5; d_gene: TRBD2; CDR3nt: TGTGCCAGCAGTTGGGGGGAGGGAGAGACCCAGTACTTC; CDR3aa: CASSWGEGETQYF
abundance: .; v_gene: TRBV28; j_gene: TRBJ2-7; d_gene: .; CDR3nt: TGTGCCAGCAGTTTTCCCCACGGTTCGCGGGGCGAGCAGTACTTC; CDR3aa: CASSFPHGSRGEQYF
abundance: .; v_gene: TRBV6-6; j_gene: TRBJ2-3; d_gene: .; CDR3nt: TGTGCCAGCAGCCGCCAACTCGATGCGCAGTATTTT; CDR3aa: CASSRQLDAQYF
abundance: .; v_gene: TRBV28; j_gene: TRBJ1-1; d_gene: TRBD1; CDR3nt: TGTGCCAGCACCCTGGACAGGGTGAACACTGAAGCTTTCTTT; CDR3aa: CASTLDRVNTEAFF